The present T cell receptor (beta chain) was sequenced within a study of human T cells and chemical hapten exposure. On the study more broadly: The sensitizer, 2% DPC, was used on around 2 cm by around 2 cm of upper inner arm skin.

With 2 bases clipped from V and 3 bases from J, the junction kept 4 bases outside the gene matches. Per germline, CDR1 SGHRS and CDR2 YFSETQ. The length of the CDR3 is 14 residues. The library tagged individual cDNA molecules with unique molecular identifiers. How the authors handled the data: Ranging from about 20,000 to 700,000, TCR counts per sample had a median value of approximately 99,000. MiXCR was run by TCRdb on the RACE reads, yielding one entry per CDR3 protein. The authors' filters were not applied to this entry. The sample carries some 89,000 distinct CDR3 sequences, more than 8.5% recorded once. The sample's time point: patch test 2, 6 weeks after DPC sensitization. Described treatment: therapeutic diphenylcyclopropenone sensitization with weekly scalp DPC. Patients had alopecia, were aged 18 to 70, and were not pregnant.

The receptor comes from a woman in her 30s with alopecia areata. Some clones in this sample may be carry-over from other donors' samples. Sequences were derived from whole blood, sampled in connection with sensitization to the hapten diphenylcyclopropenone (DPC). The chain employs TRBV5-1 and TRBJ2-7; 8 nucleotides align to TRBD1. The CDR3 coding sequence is TGCGCCAGCAGCTTACCGGGACAGGTCTACGAGCAGTACTTC. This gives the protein CASSLPGQVYEQYF.